One and the same sample provided the 5 T cell receptor beta chains below, sequenced in a study of T cells in Graves' hyperthyroidism and ophthalmopathy. RNA transcripts were the template for amplifying TCR beta CDR3 regions. HTBI primers drove first-round RT-PCR of the TCR CDR3. Using its own MiXCR run on the multiplex PCR reads, TCRdb lists one record per CDR3 protein. Of about half a million distinct CDR3 sequences in the sample, less than 25% were seen once. The sequenced sample was blood. Receptors originate from a woman aged 25 to 39 with Graves' ophthalmopathy.

The chain recombines TRBV2 with TRBJ2-2; D is undetermined. Looked up from germline, CDR1 is SNHLY and CDR2 is FYNNEI. Trimming removed 7 bases from V and 4 bases from J, with 13 bases in between. The CDR3 extends over 14 amino acids. The CDR3, as DNA: TGTGCCAGCAACGCCCCCACGGGCACCGGGGAGCTGTTTTTT. This translates into CASNAPTGTGELFF.

This clonotype was detected many times. V is TRBV7-2 and J is TRBJ2-7; possible D gene TRBD2, 6 bases. Germline lookup yields CDR1 SGHTA and CDR2 FQGNSA. The CDR3 sequence is 13 residues long. CDR3 in DNA: TGTGCTGTGCGCGGGGCCGCCTCCTACGAGCAGTACTTC. Translated: CAVRGAASYEQYF.

The gene calls are TRBV12-3 or TRBV12-4 and TRBJ1-1; D is unresolved. V was trimmed by 5 bases and J by 8 bases, leaving 18 bases between them. The CDR3 totals 14 residues. The CDR3 DNA follows: TGTGCCAGCAGTCCCTGGGGTACATTTCGGGAAGCTTTCTTT. It codes for CASSPWGTFREAFF.

This clonotype was picked up many times. The chain employs TRBV6-1 and TRBJ2-2; maybe TRBD1 (5 bases). Looked up from germline, CDR1 is MNHNS and CDR2 is SASEGT. V gave up 8 bases and J gave up 4 bases, with 17 bases separating them. The CDR3 consists of 15 residues. CDR3 sequence: CASRSQGLGTGELFF. Written as DNA, the CDR3 is TGTGCCAGCCGGTCCCAGGGATTAGGCACCGGGGAGCTGTTTTTT.

The chain carries TRBV12-5 and TRBJ1-2, with D maybe TRBD1 (6 bases). Germline V CDR1 and CDR2: LGHNT, FRNRAP. The CDR3 spans 17 residues. V was shortened by 5 bases and J by 1 base, with 20 bases between the two germline ends. The CDR3 nucleotides read TGTGCTAGTGGTCCAACGAAGGGACATCCCATTAACTATGGCTACACCTTC. Translating it yields CASGPTKGHPINYGYTF.